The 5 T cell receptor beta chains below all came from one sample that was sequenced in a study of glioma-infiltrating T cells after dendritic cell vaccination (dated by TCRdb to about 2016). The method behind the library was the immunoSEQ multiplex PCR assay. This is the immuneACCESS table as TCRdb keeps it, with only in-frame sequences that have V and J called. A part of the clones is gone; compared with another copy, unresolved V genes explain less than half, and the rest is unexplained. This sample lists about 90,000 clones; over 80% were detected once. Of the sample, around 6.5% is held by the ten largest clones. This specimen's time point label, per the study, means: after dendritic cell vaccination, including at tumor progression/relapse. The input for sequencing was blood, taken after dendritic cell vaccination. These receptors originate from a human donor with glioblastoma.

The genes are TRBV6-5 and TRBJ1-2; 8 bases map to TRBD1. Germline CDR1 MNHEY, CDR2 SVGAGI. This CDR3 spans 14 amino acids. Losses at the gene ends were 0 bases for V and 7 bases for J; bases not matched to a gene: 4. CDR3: CASSYSQGARGYTF. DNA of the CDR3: TGTGCCAGCAGTTACTCGCAGGGGGCGCGTGGCTACACCTTC.

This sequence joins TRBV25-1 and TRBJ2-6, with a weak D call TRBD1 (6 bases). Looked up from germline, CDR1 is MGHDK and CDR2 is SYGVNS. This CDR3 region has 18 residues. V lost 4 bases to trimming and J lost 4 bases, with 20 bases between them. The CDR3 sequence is CASSAYRDLGSGANVLTF. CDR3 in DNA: TGTGCCAGCAGTGCCTACAGGGACCTGGGATCCGGGGCCAACGTCCTGACTTTC. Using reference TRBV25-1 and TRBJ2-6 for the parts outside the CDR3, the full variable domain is EADIYQTPRYLVIGTGKKITLECSQTMGHDKMYWYQQDPGMELHLIHYSYGVNSTEKGDLSSESTVSRIRTEHFPLTLESARPSHTSQYLCASSAYRDLGSGANVLTFGAGSRLTVL.

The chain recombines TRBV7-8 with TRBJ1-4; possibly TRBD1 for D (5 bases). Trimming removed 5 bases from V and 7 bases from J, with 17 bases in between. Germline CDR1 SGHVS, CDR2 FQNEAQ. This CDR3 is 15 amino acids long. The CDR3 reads CASSRVQGRGEKLFF. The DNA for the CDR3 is TGTGCCAGCAGCAGGGTTCAGGGAAGAGGTGAAAAACTGTTTTTT.

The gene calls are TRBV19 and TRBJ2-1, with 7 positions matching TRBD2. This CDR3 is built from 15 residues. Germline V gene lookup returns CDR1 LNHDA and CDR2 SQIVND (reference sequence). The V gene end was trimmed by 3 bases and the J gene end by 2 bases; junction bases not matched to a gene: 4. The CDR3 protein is CASSIGGEPYNEQFF. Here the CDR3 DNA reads TGTGCCAGTAGTATTGGGGGGGAACCCTACAATGAGCAGTTCTTC.

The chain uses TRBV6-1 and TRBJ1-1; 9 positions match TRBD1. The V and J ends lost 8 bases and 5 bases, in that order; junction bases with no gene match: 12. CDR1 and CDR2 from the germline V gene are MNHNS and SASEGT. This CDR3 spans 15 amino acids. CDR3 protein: CASERIQGAGTEAFF. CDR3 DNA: TGTGCCAGCGAACGCATACAGGGGGCGGGTACTGAAGCTTTCTTT.